This TCR beta chain was sequenced in a study of persistence of HIV-infected CD4 T cells. Cells were stimulated with overlapping HIV-1 Gag 15-mer peptides. Sorted nonresponding memory CD4+ T cells were CD40L-negative, CD69-negative, CD45RO-high. The V end lost 6 bases, the J end lost 1 base, and 13 bases lay between the germline ends. The length of the CDR3 is 14 residues. The germline V gene encodes CDR1 MNHEY and CDR2 SVGAGI. With respect to this clone: Its matching antigen is unknown.

This was the immunoSEQ version 4 assay in survey mode. Produced via immunoSEQ multiplex PCR; TCRdb's table is partial and in-frame only. The sample carries 50,000 to 65,000 clones, 65% to 80% recorded once. Here the sequenced sample was CD4+ T cells sorted from PBMCs after approximately 20-hour stimulation, taken from a patient who received antiretroviral therapy. This chain links TRBV6-5 with TRBJ2-7; no firm D call. The receptor comes from an adult man with HIV who was CMV-seropositive. CDR3 coding DNA: TGTGCCAGCAGCTCCCGCGTAGAATCCTACGAGCAGTACTTC. It yields the protein CASSSRVESYEQYF.